The following is a TCR beta chain sequence with its context. It lacks a known antigen. Base qualities are missing; no much larger clone stands one base away. This entry is derived from a study of T cells in localized non-small cell lung cancer (dated by TCRdb to the early 2020s). In the study overall: The study examined T cell repertoires in under 300 patients with early-stage NSCLC and compared tumors with uninvolved tumor-adjacent lungs. All 230 or so NSCLC patients in the cohort were treatment-naive and had localized lung tumors that were resected. Of the NSCLC patients, approximately 130 were male and approximately 110 were female, and the mean age was roughly 61 years. Broad study findings and their caveats: Higher T cell density in blood was associated with longer overall survival, whereas higher clonality in adjacent lung was associated with shorter survival. A median of roughly 58 of the top 100 tumor clones were detected in paired uninvolved adjacent lung, and some 30 of these tumor clones were also found among the top 100 clones of the paired uninvolved adjacent lung. The highest T cell clonality was observed in uninvolved tumor-adjacent lung, where clonality exceeded that of tumor, suggesting that antigenic responses were more focused in uninvolved tumor-adjacent lung. Because multi-region tumor sequencing was not performed, intratumor heterogeneity could not be ruled out. Because the study design was exploratory, TCR variables were selected using unadjusted p-values without false-discovery rate correction.

Trimming removed 6 bases from V and 3 bases from J, leaving 15 bases between the germline ends. Including the terminal cysteine and phenylalanine, the CDR3 comprises 14 residues. Only CDR3 DNA remains: 42 bases, in frame from the first base. Per the germline V gene (reference sequence), MNHNY is the CDR1 and SVGAGI is the CDR2. TCR beta CDR3 regions were sequenced from DNA using the immunoSEQ Assay. The authors' pipeline ran thus. T cell density was computed as TCR beta template counts normalized to usable DNA estimated by amplifying housekeeping genes. The preseqR package was used to estimate richness by extrapolating to 400,000 templates for PBMC samples and to 120,000 templates for tissue samples. Clonality was calculated as one minus Pielou's evenness. Tissue-enriched TCRs were identified by differential abundance testing using productive amino-acid clonotypes, minimum total count 5 and alpha 0.1. The Jaccard Index and the Morisita Overlap Index were used to measure repertoire overlap between compartments. TCR beta CDR3s were clustered by GLIPH together with public tetramer-defined viral CDR3s, and at least three viral sequences plus V-gene enrichment were required for viral motifs. The clones in this table, taken by TCRdb from immuneACCESS, are in-frame only. Not every clone is retained; where verified, under half of the shortfall comes from an unresolved V gene, and the cause of the rest is unknown. From that table come the V and J calls and clone size; the DNA was used to work out D and trimming. This sample holds around 140,000 clones; 89% were observed only once. The leading ten clones occupy 1.7% of the sample.

At diagnosis, tumor, uninvolved tumor-adjacent lung and peripheral blood were collected and then preserved as a mix of FFPE and fresh-frozen material. For TCR repertoire profiling, blood samples were analyzed as peripheral blood mononuclear cells. This clonotype originated in a female donor over 55 with stage I lung adenocarcinoma. This receptor chain uses TRBV6-6 and TRBJ2-7; the best D guess is TRBD1, with 6 bases matching. Material: peripheral blood, obtained before any cancer treatment. The CDR3 sequence is CASRRGGQIYEQYF. The sequence in DNA is TGTGCCAGCAGAAGAGGCGGACAGATCTACGAGCAGTACTTC.